This TCR beta chain was identified during a study of blood T cell repertoires in COVID-19. Whole-study context: Samples taken during acute and convalescent COVID-19 were collected in the United States, Italy and Spain. From T cells, B-cell-depleted T cells, or PBMCs came the material, which was cDNA or gDNA.

Those who participated ranged in age from roughly 18 to 100 years and resided in about two dozen US areas. In germline, CDR1 is SGHKS, CDR2 YYEKEE (reference sequence). J was trimmed by 4 bases and V by 5 bases; bases with no gene match: 9. CDR3 length: 16 residues. The assay was immunoSEQ multiplex PCR, and TCRdb's table has in-frame clones only and misses some. The sample records roughly 250,000 clones, around 87% being singletons. Source material: PBMCs or T cells enriched from blood (not recorded which). The chain couples TRBV5-5 to TRBJ2-1, with TRBD2 matching 10 bases. This receptor was obtained from a middle-aged woman with acute COVID-19. The CDR3 nucleotides read TGTGCCAGCAGTTCAGTACTAGCGGGAAATTACAATGAGCAGTTCTTC. It yields the protein CASSSVLAGNYNEQFF. The variable domain in full, completed from reference TRBV5-5 and TRBJ2-1, reads DAGVTQSPTHLIKTRGQQVTLRCSPISGHKSVSWYQQVLGQGPQFIFQYYEKEERGRGNFPDRFSARQFPNYSSELNVNALLLGDSALYLCASSSVLAGNYNEQFFGPGTRLTVL.